The next 17 T cell receptor beta chains were all read from a single sample in a study of blood T cell repertoires in COVID-19. Profiling relied on immunoSEQ multiplex PCR, and the TCRdb table lists in-frame clones only, not all of them. Among around 250,000 clones listed, 90% to 95% were seen once. The sequencing sample was made of PBMCs or T cells enriched from blood (not recorded which). The receptors stem from a human donor in a cohort exposed to, infected with or recovered from COVID-19 (not recorded which). The donor label of this sample is uncertain.

The CDR3 loop reads CASSLSPRDSYNEQFF. The CDR3 nucleotides read TGTGCCAGCAGCTTAAGTCCCAGGGATTCCTACAATGAGCAGTTCTTC. The chain uses TRBV7-3 and TRBJ2-1; tentatively, D is TRBD1 (5 bases). Germline V CDR1 and CDR2: SGHTA, FQGTGA. This CDR3 has 16 amino acids. V gave up 1 base and J gave up 1 base, with 11 bases separating them.

The chain couples TRBV27 to TRBJ2-7; 15 nucleotides align to TRBD2. The V segment lost 5 bases and the J segment 2 bases; nucleotides outside the gene matches: 13. Germline V lookup: CDR1 MNHEY, CDR2 SMNVEV (reference sequence). This CDR3 spans 19 amino acids. CDR3 sequence: CASSQLGAGLAGGTYEQYF. The CDR3 DNA reads as TGTGCCAGCAGTCAGTTGGGGGCGGGACTAGCGGGGGGAACCTACGAGCAGTACTTC.

The chain uses TRBV5-6 and TRBJ2-7; possible D gene TRBD2, 6 bases. There are 15 residues in the CDR3. The ends were cut back, 2 bases at V and 2 bases at J, with 14 bases in the middle. The V gene's germline CDR1 is SGHDT and CDR2 YYEEEE. As DNA, the CDR3 is TGTGCCAGCAGCTTAGGAGGGGAAATGCCCTACGAGCAGTACTTC. Encoded protein: CASSLGGEMPYEQYF.

The V call is TRBV14, the J call TRBJ2-7; D is ambiguous. Trimming cost V 6 bases and J 3 bases, with 9 bases left between them. The CDR3 totals 12 residues. CDR1 and CDR2 from the germline V gene are SGHDN and FVKESK. CDR3 coding DNA: TGTGCCAGCAGTCACGTCAGCTACGAGCAGTACTTC. Amino acid sequence: CASSHVSYEQYF.

The chain carries TRBV6-5 and TRBJ2-7; TRBD1 might be the D (6 bases). The ends were cut back, 6 bases at V and 2 bases at J, with 17 bases in the middle. The germline CDR1 and CDR2 sequences are MNHEY and SVGAGI. This CDR3 comprises 15 residues. The DNA for the CDR3 is TGTGCCAGCAGAATAAACAGGGAGTGGACCTACGAGCAGTACTTC. Translated, it gives CASRINREWTYEQYF.

The chain links TRBV14 to TRBJ2-1, with a possible D match to TRBD1 (5 bases). This CDR3 has 14 residues. Germline lookup yields CDR1 SGHDN and CDR2 FVKESK. The V and J ends lost 4 bases and 2 bases respectively, with 9 bases between them. This CDR3 is CASSPGHTYNEQFF. The CDR3 region has the DNA TGTGCCAGCAGCCCAGGACATACCTACAATGAGCAGTTCTTC.

The chain is built from TRBV24-1 and TRBJ2-1; perhaps TRBD1 as D (5 bases). V dropped 6 bases and J dropped 2 bases, with 13 bases sitting between them. Germline CDR1 and CDR2: KGHDR and SFDVKD. The CDR3 extends over 15 amino acids. In nucleotides, the CDR3 is TGTGCCACCAGTTCGCAGGGAACCCCCTACAATGAGCAGTTCTTC. Translation: CATSSQGTPYNEQFF.

Here the CDR3 DNA reads TGTGCCAGCAGAGCGACAGGGGTAGGTGAAAAACTGTTTTTT. This codes for CASRATGVGEKLFF. V gene TRBV5-5 combines with J gene TRBJ1-4, with 8 positions matching TRBD1. Germline values: CDR1 SGHKS, CDR2 YYEKEE (reference sequence). V trimming: 5 bases; J trimming: 7 bases; junction bases outside the gene matches: 7. The CDR3 loop spans 14 amino acids.

The gene calls are TRBV11-2 and TRBJ1-2; the match to TRBD1 covers 9 bases. V shed 5 bases, J shed 4 bases, and the junction held 14 bases outside the gene matches. The V gene's germline CDR1 is SGHAT and CDR2 FQNNGV. The CDR3 covers 17 residues. CDR3: CASSPPQGAKDPYGYTF. The CDR3 region has the DNA TGTGCCAGCAGCCCACCACAGGGGGCGAAGGATCCCTATGGCTACACCTTC.

The genes are TRBV4-3 and TRBJ2-7; possible D gene TRBD1, 5 bases. The CDR3 contains 15 residues. Per the germline V gene, CDR1 is LGHNA and CDR2 is YSLEER. V dropped 3 bases and J dropped 0 bases, with 12 bases sitting between them. CDR3 sequence: CASSHRAESSYEQYF. CDR3 sequence (DNA): TGCGCCAGCAGCCACAGGGCTGAAAGCTCCTACGAGCAGTACTTC.

A few counts support this clone. The gene calls are TRBV5-6 and TRBJ1-2; tentatively, D is TRBD1 (6 bases). Germline values: CDR1 SGHDT, CDR2 YYEEEE. Between the trimmed V and J ends, which lost 3 bases and 2 bases, there was a span of 14 bases. The CDR3 runs to 15 residues. The CDR3 here is CASSSTNTGNYGYTF. As DNA, the CDR3 is TGTGCCAGCAGCTCCACGAACACAGGGAACTATGGCTACACCTTC.

This rearrangement joins TRBV7-2 to TRBJ1-5, with D possibly TRBD1 on 6 matching bases. V dropped 5 bases and J dropped 7 bases, with 18 bases sitting between them. The CDR3 sequence is 15 residues long. Germline assignment: CDR1 SGHTA and CDR2 FQGNSA. The CDR3 spells CASSLITGIDQPQHF. The DNA of the CDR3 is TGTGCCAGCAGCCTTATTACAGGGATCGACCAGCCCCAGCATTTT.

The chain recombines TRBV6-5 with TRBJ2-7; 8 bases line up with TRBD1. CDR1 MNHEY and CDR2 SVGAGI come from the germline V gene. The CDR3 length is 14 residues. The J segment lost 2 bases and the V segment lost 2 bases, leaving 2 bases of the junction unmatched. The CDR3 protein is CASSYETGAYEQYF. The DNA for the CDR3 is TGTGCCAGCAGTTACGAGACAGGGGCCTACGAGCAGTACTTC.

The chain uses TRBV19 and TRBJ1-2; 9 bases line up with TRBD1. Losses at the gene ends were 4 bases for V and 9 bases for J; bases not matched to a gene: 9. The CDR3 is 14 amino acids. Germline V CDR1 and CDR2: LNHDA, SQIVND (reference sequence). This chain's CDR3 is CASSTSQGTGRYTF. DNA for the CDR3: TGTGCCAGTAGTACCTCCCAAGGGACAGGGCGCTACACCTTC.

The chain links TRBV2 to TRBJ1-1; 10 bases map to TRBD1. Per germline, CDR1 SNHLY and CDR2 FYNNEI. V shed 4 bases, J shed 1 base, and the junction held 3 bases outside the gene matches. The CDR3 runs to 15 residues. This chain's CDR3 is CASSGDRGTNTEAFF. The CDR3 nucleotides are TGTGCCAGCAGTGGGGACAGGGGAACGAACACTGAAGCTTTCTTT.

The chain combines TRBV19 with TRBJ2-2; a weak D match, TRBD1 (6 bases). Trimming took off 5 bases at V and 4 bases at J, with 14 bases between the two ends. CDR1 LNHDA and CDR2 SQIVND come from the germline V gene (reference sequence). The CDR3 sequence is 15 residues long. CDR3 nucleotides: TGTGCCAGTAGTCGTCTTTCAGGGGTCACCGGGGAGCTGTTTTTT. Its translation is CASSRLSGVTGELFF.

V and J are TRBV18 and TRBJ2-3, with 7 nucleotides matching TRBD1. The V segment lost 3 bases and the J segment 3 bases; nucleotides outside the gene matches: 9. Germline loops: CDR1 KGHSH, CDR2 LQKENI. The CDR3 has 16 residues. As DNA, the CDR3 is TGTGCCAGCTCACCCTACAGGGGAGTTGTAACAGATACGCAGTATTTT. It encodes CASSPYRGVVTDTQYF.